These T cell receptor beta chains were read from a single sample in a study of blood T cell repertoires in COVID-19. Assay: immunoSEQ multiplex PCR; the TCRdb copy retains only in-frame clones and omits some. The sample lists about 200,000 clones, around nine tenths occurring once. The material sequenced was peripheral blood. These receptors came from a man in his forties or fifties with active or convalescent COVID-19. Each CDR3 is given with its conserved first and last residue. The D gene is left open where the match is weak. Size values are once, few and many counts, or a class for expanded clones, and some rows have none.

clone size	J gene	D gene	V gene	CDR3 protein	CDR3 DNA
.	TRBJ1-1	.	TRBV19	CASSPRGGAGRTEAFF	TGTGCCAGTAGCCCCAGGGGTGGGGCGGGTCGGACTGAAGCTTTCTTT
.	TRBJ2-7	.	TRBV18	CASSPAQVGLEQYF	TGTGCCAGCTCACCAGCACAGGTGGGGCTCGAGCAGTACTTC
.	TRBJ1-5	TRBD1	TRBV6-4	CASARVDRGDQPQHF	TGTGCCAGCGCACGAGTAGACAGGGGAGATCAGCCCCAGCATTTT
.	TRBJ1-2	.	TRBV4-2	CASSQDGGYTF	TGTGCCAGCAGCCAAGATGGCGGCTACACCTTC
.	TRBJ2-5	.	TRBV25-1	CASSSSGAQETQYF	TGTGCCAGCAGCTCATCAGGGGCTCAAGAGACCCAGTACTTC
.	TRBJ2-7	.	TRBV18	CASSPRQGNYEQYF	TGTGCCAGCTCACCACGGCAGGGAAACTACGAGCAGTACTTC
.	TRBJ1-4	TRBD1	TRBV28	CASGTGEEKLFF	TGTGCCAGCGGGACAGGGGAGGAAAAACTGTTTTTT
.	TRBJ2-3	TRBD2	TRBV13	CASSRKLAGSTDTQYF	TGTGCCAGCAGCCGAAAACTAGCGGGAAGCACAGATACGCAGTATTTT
.	TRBJ2-2	.	TRBV12-3/TRBV12-4	CASSLVRAGELFF	TGTGCCAGCAGTTTAGTGAGGGCCGGGGAGCTGTTTTTT
.	TRBJ1-6	.	TRBV6-1	CASSKGPTRGYNSPLHF	TGTGCCAGCAGTAAAGGGCCGACTAGGGGTTATAATTCACCCCTCCACTTT
.	TRBJ2-7	.	TRBV27	CASSLIGETSEQYF	TGTGCCAGCAGTTTAATAGGCGAGACTTCCGAGCAGTACTTC
.	TRBJ1-1	.	TRBV4-2	CASSQEEQGMAEAFF	TGTGCCAGCAGCCAAGAAGAACAGGGTATGGCTGAAGCTTTCTTT
.	TRBJ2-7	TRBD1	TRBV27	CASTARQGAYEQYF	TGTGCCAGCACCGCCAGACAGGGGGCATACGAGCAGTACTTC
.	TRBJ2-3	TRBD1	TRBV19	CASSIRGRTDTQYF	TGTGCCAGTAGCATCAGGGGGCGGACAGATACGCAGTATTTT
.	TRBJ1-2	.	TRBV30	CAWSRTGPNYGYTF	TGTGCCTGGAGTCGAACAGGGCCTAACTATGGCTACACCTTC
once	TRBJ1-6	TRBD1	TRBV2	CASTPWDRDSPLHF	TGTGCCAGCACCCCCTGGGACAGGGATTCACCCCTCCACTTT
.	TRBJ2-4	.	TRBV6-2/TRBV6-3	CASSLYGEPAKNIQYF	TGTGCCAGCAGTCTTTATGGGGAGCCGGCCAAAAACATTCAGTACTTC
few	TRBJ1-2	.	TRBV3-1/TRBV3-2	CASSQLKGEGYTF	TGTGCCAGCAGCCAATTAAAAGGGGAAGGCTACACCTTC
.	TRBJ2-7	TRBD1	TRBV7-9	CASSFGTGIVDEQYF	TGTGCCAGCAGCTTCGGGACAGGGATTGTCGACGAGCAGTACTTC
.	TRBJ2-6	.	TRBV28	CATFVEGANVLTF	TGTGCCACCTTCGTTGAGGGGGCCAACGTCCTGACTTTC